What follows are 4 T cell receptor beta chains derived from one specimen sequenced in a study of cytomegalovirus exposure and HLA in healthy donors. The PCR was carried out with 60 Vbeta primers and 13 Jbeta primers. The repertoire was sequenced with immunoSEQ multiplex PCR; TCRdb's copy has only in-frame clones and lacks some. The repertoire holds about 150,000 clones, with around two thirds as singletons. The sample comprised PBMCs. The origin of the receptors is a man aged 30 to 39 in good health and CMV-seropositive.

Here the CDR3 DNA reads TGTGCCAGTAGTATTTCGGGGACTAGCGGTACTAGGGATACGCAGTATTTT. It translates to CASSISGTSGTRDTQYF. The chain combines TRBV19 with TRBJ2-3; 11 bases line up with TRBD2. There are 17 residues in the CDR3. Trimming cost V 3 bases and J 6 bases; bases outside gene matches: 11. In germline, CDR1 is LNHDA, CDR2 SQIVND (reference sequence).

This chain links TRBV6-5 with TRBJ1-3; D is undetermined. Germline lookup yields CDR1 MNHEY and CDR2 SVGAGI. Deletions cut 5 bases from V and 0 bases from J, with 8 bases between. This CDR3 has 14 amino acids. The CDR3 DNA follows: TGTGCCAGCAGTCTGAAGAGCTCTGGAAACACCATATATTTT. Translated, it gives CASSLKSSGNTIYF.

This clone is a singleton in its sample. The genes are TRBV18 and TRBJ2-7; no firm D call. The CDR3 has 13 amino acids. Trimming took off 2 bases at V and 0 bases at J, with 5 bases between the two ends. Germline assignment: CDR1 KGHSH and CDR2 LQKENI. The CDR3 nucleotides read TGTGCCAGCTCACCAGCAGGCTCCTACGAGCAGTACTTC. It yields the protein CASSPAGSYEQYF.

The V call is TRBV19, the J call TRBJ2-5, with 8 bases identical to TRBD1. The CDR3 length is 13 residues. Trimming removed 4 bases from V and 6 bases from J; junction bases left unmatched: 4. Germline V gene sequence: CDR1 LNHDA, CDR2 SQIVND (reference sequence). The CDR3 DNA reads TGTGCCAGTAGTAGTCGACAGGGGAAGACCCAGTACTTC. Its translation: CASSSRQGKTQYF.